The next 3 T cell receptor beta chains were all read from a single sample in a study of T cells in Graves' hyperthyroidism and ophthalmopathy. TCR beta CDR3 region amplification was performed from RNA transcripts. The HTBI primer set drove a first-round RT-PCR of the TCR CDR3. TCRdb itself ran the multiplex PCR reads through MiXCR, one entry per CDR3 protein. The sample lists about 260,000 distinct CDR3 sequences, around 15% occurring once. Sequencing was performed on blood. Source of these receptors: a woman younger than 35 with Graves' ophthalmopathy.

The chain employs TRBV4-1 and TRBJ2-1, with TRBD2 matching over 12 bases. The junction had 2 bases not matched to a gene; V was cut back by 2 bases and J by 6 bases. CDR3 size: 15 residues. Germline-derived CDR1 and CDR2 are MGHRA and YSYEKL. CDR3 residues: CASSQRLAGVNEQFF. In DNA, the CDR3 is TGCGCCAGCAGCCAAAGACTAGCGGGAGTCAATGAGCAGTTCTTC.

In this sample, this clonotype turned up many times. The CDR3 loop reads CSARVSGGGGEQYF. DNA for the CDR3: TGCAGTGCTAGAGTAAGCGGAGGTGGGGGAGAGCAGTACTTC. V gene TRBV20-1 combines with J gene TRBJ2-7; D is possibly TRBD1 or TRBD2 (5 bases each). V lost 1 base and J 7 bases, leaving 17 bases between the germline ends. CDR3 size: 14 residues. Germline CDR1 and CDR2: DFQATT and SNEGSKA (reference sequence).

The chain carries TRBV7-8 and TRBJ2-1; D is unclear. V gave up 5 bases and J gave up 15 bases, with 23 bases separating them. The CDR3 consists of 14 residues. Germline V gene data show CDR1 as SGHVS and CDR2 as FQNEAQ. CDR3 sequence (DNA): TGTGCCAGCAGCATACATTCGCAGTCCCCCCGTCTGTTCTTC. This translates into CASSIHSQSPRLFF.